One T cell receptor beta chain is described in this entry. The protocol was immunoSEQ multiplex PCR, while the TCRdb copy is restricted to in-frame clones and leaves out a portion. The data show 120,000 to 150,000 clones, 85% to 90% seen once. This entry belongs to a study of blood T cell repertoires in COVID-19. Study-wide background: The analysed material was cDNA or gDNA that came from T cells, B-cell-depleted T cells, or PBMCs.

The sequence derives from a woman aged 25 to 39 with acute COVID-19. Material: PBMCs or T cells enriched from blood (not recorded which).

As DNA, the CDR3 is TGTGCCAGCAGCGCCCGACAGGGGGACACCTCCGGTGAGCAGTTCTTC. Encoded protein: CASSARQGDTSGEQFF. V is TRBV7-6 and J is TRBJ2-1; 9 bases line up with TRBD1. Trimming took 5 bases from V and 9 from J; bases not matched to a gene: 14. This CDR3 has 16 amino acids. Germline V lookup: CDR1 SGHVS, CDR2 FNYEAQ.